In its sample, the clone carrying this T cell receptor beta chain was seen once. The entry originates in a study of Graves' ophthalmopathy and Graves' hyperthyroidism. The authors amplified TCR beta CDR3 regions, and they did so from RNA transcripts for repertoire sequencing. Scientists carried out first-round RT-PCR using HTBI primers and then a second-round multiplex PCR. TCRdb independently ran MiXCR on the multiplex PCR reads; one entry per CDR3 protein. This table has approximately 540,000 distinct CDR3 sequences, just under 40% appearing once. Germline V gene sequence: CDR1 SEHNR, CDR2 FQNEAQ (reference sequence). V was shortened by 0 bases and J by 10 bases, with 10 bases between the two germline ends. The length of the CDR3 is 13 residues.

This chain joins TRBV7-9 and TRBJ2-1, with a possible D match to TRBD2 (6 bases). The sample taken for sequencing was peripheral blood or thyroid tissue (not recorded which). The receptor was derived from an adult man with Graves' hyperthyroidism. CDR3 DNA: TGTGCCAGCAGCTTAGCGCGGGGCCTAGAGCAGTTCTTC. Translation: CASSLARGLEQFF. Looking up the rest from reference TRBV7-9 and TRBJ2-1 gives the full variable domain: DTGVSQNPRHKITKRGQNVTFRCDPISEHNRLYWYRQTLGQGPEFLTYFQNEAQLEKSRLLSDRFSAERPKGSFSTLEIQRTEQGDSAMYLCASSLARGLEQFFGPGTRLTVL.